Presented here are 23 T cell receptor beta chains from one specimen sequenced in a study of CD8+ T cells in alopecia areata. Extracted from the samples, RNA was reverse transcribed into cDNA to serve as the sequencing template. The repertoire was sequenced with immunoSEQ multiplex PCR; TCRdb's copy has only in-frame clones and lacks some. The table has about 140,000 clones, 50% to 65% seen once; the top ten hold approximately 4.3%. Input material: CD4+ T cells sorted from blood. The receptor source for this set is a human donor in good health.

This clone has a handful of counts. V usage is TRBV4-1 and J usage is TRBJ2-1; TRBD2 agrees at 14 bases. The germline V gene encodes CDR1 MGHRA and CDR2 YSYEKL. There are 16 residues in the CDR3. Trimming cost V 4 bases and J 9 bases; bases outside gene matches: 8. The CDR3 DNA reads TGCGCCAGCAGCCCGTCGGGACTAGCGGGAGTAAGTGAGCAGTTCTTC. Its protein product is CASSPSGLAGVSEQFF.

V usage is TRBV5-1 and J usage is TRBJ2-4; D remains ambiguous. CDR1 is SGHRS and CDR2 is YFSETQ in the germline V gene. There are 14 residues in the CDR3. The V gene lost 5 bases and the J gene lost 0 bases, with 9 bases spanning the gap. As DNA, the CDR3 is TGCGCCAGCAGTAAAGGCGAAGCCAAAAACATTCAGTACTTC. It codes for CASSKGEAKNIQYF.

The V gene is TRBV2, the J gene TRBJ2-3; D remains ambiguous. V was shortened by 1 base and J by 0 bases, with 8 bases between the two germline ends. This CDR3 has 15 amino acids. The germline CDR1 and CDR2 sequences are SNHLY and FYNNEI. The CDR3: CASSEVGWSTDTQYF. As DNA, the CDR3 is TGTGCCAGCAGTGAAGTGGGATGGAGCACAGATACGCAGTATTTT.

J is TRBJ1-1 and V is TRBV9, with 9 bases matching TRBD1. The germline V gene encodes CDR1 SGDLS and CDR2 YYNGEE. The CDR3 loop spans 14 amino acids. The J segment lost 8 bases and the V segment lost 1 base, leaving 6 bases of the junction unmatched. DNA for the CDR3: TGTGCCAGCAGCGTAATGGGGGACAGGGACGAAGCTTTCTTT. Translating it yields CASSVMGDRDEAFF.

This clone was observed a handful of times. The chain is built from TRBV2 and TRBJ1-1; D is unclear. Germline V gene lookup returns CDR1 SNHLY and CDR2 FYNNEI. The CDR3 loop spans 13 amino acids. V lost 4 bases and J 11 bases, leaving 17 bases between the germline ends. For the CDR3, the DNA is TGTGCCAGCAGTGGTGTAGGACTCGTCATGGCTTTCTTT. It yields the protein CASSGVGLVMAFF. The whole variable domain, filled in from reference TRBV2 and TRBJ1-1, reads EPEVTQTPSHQVTQMGQEVILRCVPISNHLYFYWYRQILGQKVEFLVSFYNNEISEKSEIFDDQFSVERPDGSNFTLKIRSTKLEDSAMYFCASSGVGLVMAFFGQGTRLTVV.

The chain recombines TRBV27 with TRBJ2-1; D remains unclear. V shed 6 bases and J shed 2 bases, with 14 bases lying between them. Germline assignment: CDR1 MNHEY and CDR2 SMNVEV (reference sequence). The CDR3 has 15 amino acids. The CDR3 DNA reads TGTGCCAGCAGACTCGAGTCGACGACCTACAATGAGCAGTTCTTC. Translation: CASRLESTTYNEQFF.

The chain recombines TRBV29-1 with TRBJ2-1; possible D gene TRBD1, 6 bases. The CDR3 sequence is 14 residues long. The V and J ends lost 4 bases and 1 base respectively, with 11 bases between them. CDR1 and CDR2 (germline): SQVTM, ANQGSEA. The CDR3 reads CSVAARGSYNEQFF. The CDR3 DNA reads TGCAGCGTTGCCGCCAGGGGTTCCTACAATGAGCAGTTCTTC.

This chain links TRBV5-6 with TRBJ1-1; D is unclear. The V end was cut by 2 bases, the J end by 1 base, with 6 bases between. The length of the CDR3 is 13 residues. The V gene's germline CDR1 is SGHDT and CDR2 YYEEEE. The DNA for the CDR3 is TGTGCCAGCAGCTTACTTCAGAACACTGAAGCTTTCTTT. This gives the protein CASSLLQNTEAFF.

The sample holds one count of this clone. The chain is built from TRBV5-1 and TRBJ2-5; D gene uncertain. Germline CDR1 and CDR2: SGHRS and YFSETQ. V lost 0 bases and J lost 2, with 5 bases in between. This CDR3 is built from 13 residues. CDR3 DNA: TGCGCCAGCAGCTTGGTGATACAAGAGACCCAGTACTTC. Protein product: CASSLVIQETQYF.

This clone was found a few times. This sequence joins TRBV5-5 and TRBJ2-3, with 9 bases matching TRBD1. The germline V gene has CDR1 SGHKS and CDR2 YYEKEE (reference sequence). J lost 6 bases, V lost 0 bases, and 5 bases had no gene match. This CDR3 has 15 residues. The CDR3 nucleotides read TGTGCCAGCAGCTTGGGGGACAGGGCATGGGATACGCAGTATTTT. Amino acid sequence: CASSLGDRAWDTQYF.

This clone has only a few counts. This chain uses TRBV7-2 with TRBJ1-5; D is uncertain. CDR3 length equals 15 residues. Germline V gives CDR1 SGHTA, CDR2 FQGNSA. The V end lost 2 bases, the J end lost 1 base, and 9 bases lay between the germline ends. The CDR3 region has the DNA TGTGCCAGCAGCTTAATACCGGGGAGCAATCAGCCCCAGCATTTT. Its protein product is CASSLIPGSNQPQHF. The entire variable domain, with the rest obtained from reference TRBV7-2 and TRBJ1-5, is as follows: GAGVSQSPSNKVTEKGKDVELRCDPISGHTALYWYRQSLGQGLEFLIYFQGNSAPDKSGLPSDRFSAERTGGSVSTLTIQRTQQEDSAVYLCASSLIPGSNQPQHFGDGTRLSIL.

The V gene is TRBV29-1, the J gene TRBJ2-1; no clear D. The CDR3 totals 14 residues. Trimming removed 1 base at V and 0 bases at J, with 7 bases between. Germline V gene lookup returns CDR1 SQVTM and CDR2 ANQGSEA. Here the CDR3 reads CSVEGLSSYNEQFF. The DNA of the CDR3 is TGCAGCGTTGAAGGGTTAAGCTCCTACAATGAGCAGTTCTTC.

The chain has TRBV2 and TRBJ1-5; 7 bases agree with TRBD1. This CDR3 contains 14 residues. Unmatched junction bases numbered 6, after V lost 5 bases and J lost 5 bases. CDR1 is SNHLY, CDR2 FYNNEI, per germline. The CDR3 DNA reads TGTGCCAGCAGTTCAACAGGGGAGTATCAGCCCCAGCATTTT. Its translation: CASSSTGEYQPQHF.

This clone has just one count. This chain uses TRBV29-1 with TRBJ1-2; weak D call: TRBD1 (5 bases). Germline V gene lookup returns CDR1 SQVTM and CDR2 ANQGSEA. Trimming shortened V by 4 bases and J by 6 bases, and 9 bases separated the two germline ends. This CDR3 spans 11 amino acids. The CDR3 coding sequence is TGCAGCGTTGGGGGGTCCCATGGCTACACCTTC. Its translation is CSVGGSHGYTF.

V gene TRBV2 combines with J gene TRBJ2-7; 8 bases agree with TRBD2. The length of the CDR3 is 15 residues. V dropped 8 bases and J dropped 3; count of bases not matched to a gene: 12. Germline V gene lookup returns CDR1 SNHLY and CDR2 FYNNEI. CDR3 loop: CASSFQLAEDYEQYF. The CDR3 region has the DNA TGTGCCAGCTCATTTCAACTAGCGGAAGACTACGAGCAGTACTTC. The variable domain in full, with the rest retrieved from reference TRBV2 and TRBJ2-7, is EPEVTQTPSHQVTQMGQEVILRCVPISNHLYFYWYRQILGQKVEFLVSFYNNEISEKSEIFDDQFSVERPDGSNFTLKIRSTKLEDSAMYFCASSFQLAEDYEQYFGPGTRLTVT.

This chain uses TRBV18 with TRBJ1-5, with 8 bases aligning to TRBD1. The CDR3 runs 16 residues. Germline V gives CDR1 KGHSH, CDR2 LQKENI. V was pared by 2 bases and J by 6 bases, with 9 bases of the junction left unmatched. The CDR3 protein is CASSPATGTGGQPQHF. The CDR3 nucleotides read TGTGCCAGCTCACCAGCGACTGGGACAGGCGGTCAGCCCCAGCATTTT.

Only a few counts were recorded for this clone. This chain's CDR3 is CASSQERSFTGELFF. The CDR3 nucleotides read TGCGCCAGCAGCCAAGAAAGATCCTTCACCGGGGAGCTGTTTTTT. The rearrangement joins TRBV4-1 to TRBJ2-2, with D uncertain. Germline V gene sequence: CDR1 MGHRA, CDR2 YSYEKL. This CDR3 contains 15 residues. V was shortened by 0 bases and J by 4 bases, with 9 bases between the two germline ends.

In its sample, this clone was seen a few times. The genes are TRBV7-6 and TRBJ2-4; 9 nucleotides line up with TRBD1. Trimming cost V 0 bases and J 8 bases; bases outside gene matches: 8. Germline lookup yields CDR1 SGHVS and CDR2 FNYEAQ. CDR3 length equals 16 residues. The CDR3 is CASSLAGGQGSDIQYF. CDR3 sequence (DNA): TGTGCCAGCAGCTTAGCAGGCGGACAGGGGTCGGACATTCAGTACTTC.

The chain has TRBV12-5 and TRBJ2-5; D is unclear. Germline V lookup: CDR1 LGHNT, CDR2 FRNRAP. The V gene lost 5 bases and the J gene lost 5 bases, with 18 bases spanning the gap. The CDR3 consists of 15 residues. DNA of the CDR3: TGTGCTAGTGGTCCGGACGGACGGCCCTTCGAGACCCAGTACTTC. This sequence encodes CASGPDGRPFETQYF. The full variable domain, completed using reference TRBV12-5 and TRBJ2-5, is DARVTQTPRHKVTEMGQEVTMRCQPILGHNTVFWYRQTMMQGLELLAYFRNRAPLDDSGMPKDRFSAEMPDATLATLKIQPSEPRDSAVYFCASGPDGRPFETQYFGPGTRLLVL.

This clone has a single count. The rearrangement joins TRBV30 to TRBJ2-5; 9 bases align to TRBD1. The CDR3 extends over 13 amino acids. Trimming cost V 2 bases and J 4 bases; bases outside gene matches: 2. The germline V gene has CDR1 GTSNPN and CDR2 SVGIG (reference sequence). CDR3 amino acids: CAWSTGGLETQYF. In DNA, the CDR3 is TGTGCCTGGAGTACAGGGGGCTTAGAGACCCAGTACTTC.

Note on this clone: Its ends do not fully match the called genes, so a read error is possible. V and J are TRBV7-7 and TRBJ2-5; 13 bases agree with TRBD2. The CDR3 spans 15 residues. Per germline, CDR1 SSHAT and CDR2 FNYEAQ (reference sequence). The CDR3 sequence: CASSQGLAGVETQYF. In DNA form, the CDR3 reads TGTGCTAGCAGCCAAGGACTAGCGGGAGTAGAGACCCAGTACTTC.

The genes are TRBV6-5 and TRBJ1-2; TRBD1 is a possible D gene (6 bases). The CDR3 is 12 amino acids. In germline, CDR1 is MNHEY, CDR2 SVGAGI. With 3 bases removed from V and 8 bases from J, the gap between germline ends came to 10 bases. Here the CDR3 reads CASSYPGQGYTF. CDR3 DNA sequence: TGTGCCAGCAGTTATCCCGGACAGGGCTACACCTTC.

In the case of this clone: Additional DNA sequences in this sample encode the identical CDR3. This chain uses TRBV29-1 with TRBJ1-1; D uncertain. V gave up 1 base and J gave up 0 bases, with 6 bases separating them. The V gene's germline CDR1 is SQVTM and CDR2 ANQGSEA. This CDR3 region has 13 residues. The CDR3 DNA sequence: TGCAGCGTTGAAGGCCGGATGAACACTGAAGCTTTCTTT. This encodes CSVEGRMNTEAFF.